The T cell receptor (beta chain) under discussion was sequenced for a study of OX40 agonist ivuxolimab in advanced cancers. For the study at large: Prior checkpoint blockade (anti-PD-1, anti-PD-L1 or anti-CTLA-4) was permitted; roughly 40% had it. Broader study findings: Antigen specificity of clonally expanded peripheral T cells was not established.

Profiling relied on immunoSEQ multiplex PCR, and the TCRdb table lists in-frame clones only, not all of them. Counted here are about 26,000 clones, about four fifths occurring once; the ten biggest clones make up 10% to 15%. Of note for this clone: Its antigen is unknown.

Germline trimming cut 8 bases from V and 10 bases from J; bases unmatched to any gene: 6. This CDR3 comprises 13 residues. CDR1 MNHNS and CDR2 SASEGT come from the germline V gene. Here the sequenced sample was CD4+ or CD8+ T cells sorted from blood, taken in a trial of the OX40 agonist ivuxolimab. V usage is TRBV6-1 and J usage is TRBJ1-6, with 9 positions matching TRBD1. The TCR comes from an adult with an advanced solid tumor such as melanoma, head and neck, liver or kidney cancer. The chain's CDR3 is CASGGQGISPLHF. CDR3 coding DNA: TGTGCCAGCGGGGGACAGGGAATCTCACCCCTCCACTTT.